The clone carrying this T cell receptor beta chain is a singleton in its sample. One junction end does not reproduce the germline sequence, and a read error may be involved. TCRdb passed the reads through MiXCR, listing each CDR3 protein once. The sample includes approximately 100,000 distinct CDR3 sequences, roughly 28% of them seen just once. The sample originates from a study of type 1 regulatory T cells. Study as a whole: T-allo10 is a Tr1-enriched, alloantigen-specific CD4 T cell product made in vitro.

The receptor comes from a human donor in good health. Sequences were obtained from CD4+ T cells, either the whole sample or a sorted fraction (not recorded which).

CDR3 bases: TGTGCCAGCAGCTACGTCGGGACGGACCTAAACCTCTCTGGAAACACCATATTTTTT. Protein: CASSYVGTDLNLSGNTIFF. The chain couples TRBV7-9 to TRBJ1-3, with D perhaps TRBD1 (5 bases). The germline CDR1 and CDR2 sequences are SEHNR and FQNEAQ (reference sequence). The CDR3 length is 19 residues.